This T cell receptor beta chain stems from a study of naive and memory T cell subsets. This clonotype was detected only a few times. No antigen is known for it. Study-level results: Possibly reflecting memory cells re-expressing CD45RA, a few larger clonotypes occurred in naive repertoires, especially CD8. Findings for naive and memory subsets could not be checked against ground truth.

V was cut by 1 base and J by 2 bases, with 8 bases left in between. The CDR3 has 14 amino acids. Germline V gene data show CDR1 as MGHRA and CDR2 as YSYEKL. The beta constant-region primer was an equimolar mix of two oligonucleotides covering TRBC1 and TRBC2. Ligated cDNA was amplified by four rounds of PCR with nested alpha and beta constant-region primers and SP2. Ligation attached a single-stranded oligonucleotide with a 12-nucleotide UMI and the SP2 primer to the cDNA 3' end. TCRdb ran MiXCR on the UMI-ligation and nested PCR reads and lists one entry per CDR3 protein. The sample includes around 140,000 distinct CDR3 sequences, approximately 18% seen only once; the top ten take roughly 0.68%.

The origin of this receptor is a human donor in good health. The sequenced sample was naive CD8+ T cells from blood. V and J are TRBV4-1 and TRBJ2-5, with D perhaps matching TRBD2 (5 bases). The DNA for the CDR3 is TGCGCCAGCAGCCAAGGGACTTTACAAGAGACCCAGTACTTC. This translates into CASSQGTLQETQYF.